This record looks at one T cell receptor (beta chain) sequence and its context. Its target is not known. The data belong to a study of graft-versus-host responses after intestinal transplantation. Study-wide findings and caveats: Graft-versus-host to host-versus-graft clonal ratios in allografts were high in patients with graft-donor T cell macrochimerism. Detection of GvH clones occurred in recipient marrow, and some had their first appearance in ileum or blood.

Clones were read by immunoSEQ multiplex PCR, and TCRdb kept only the in-frame ones, dropping some. The repertoire holds about 99,000 clones, with less than 90% as singletons. This TCR derives from a human donor who received an intestinal transplant. The sample in question was unstimulated CD4+ T cells sorted from spleen or lymph node cells, obtained before intestinal transplant.

CDR3: CASSQDGVKDYMVTSTDTQYF. For the CDR3, the DNA is TGTGCCAGCAGCCAAGATGGGGTTAAGGACTACATGGTTACTAGCACAGATACGCAGTATTTT. This rearrangement joins TRBV4-2 to TRBJ2-3, with D perhaps matching TRBD2 (6 bases). V was pared by 0 bases and J by 0 bases, with 25 bases between. CDR1 and CDR2 from the germline V gene are LGHNA and YNFKEQ. The CDR3 consists of 21 residues.